The T cell receptor beta chain under discussion was sequenced for a study of T cells in Graves' hyperthyroidism and ophthalmopathy. About this clonotype itself: One base away lies a much larger clone, so this may be a sequencing read error.

This CDR3 region has 13 residues. CDR1 is SGHVT, CDR2 SQSDAQ, per germline. Amplification of TCR beta CDR3 regions used RNA as the template. The HTBI primer set served for first-round RT-PCR of the TCR CDR3. One entry per CDR3 protein, called by TCRdb with MiXCR from the multiplex PCR reads. Of 410,000 or so distinct CDR3 sequences in the sample, roughly 14% are singletons; the top ten hold roughly 13%. The chain has TRBV7-4 and TRBJ2-7; D is tentatively TRBD1 or TRBD2 (5 bases each). The sequence was collected from a man aged 18 to 30 with Graves' ophthalmopathy. What was sequenced was blood. Here the CDR3 DNA reads TGTGCCGGCAGCCAAGGGACGGCCTACGAGCAGTACTTC. This encodes CAGSQGTAYEQYF.